These 28 T cell receptor beta chains share one sample of origin, sequenced in a study of healthy donors' naive CD4 and CD8 T cells. TCR libraries were built from approximately 0.55 ug of total RNA by linear amplification. TCRdb ran MiXCR on the reads and lists one entry per CDR3 protein. There are about 200,000 distinct CDR3 sequences in the sample; 65% to 80% occur only once, and about 2.4% lies in the top ten. Sequences were obtained from naive CD4+ and CD8+ T cells sorted from blood, pooled from several donors. The receptors were sampled from a pool of human donors in good health; the sample pools cells from several healthy donors.

This clonotype came up once. This chain joins TRBV6-5 and TRBJ1-5; D is unclear. The germline CDR1 and CDR2 sequences are MNHEY and SVGAGI. The germline V and J ends were trimmed by 4 bases and 1 base, with 8 bases remaining between them. The length of the CDR3 is 14 residues. This chain's CDR3 is CASSLGSSNQPQHF. The CDR3 coding sequence is TGTGCCAGCAGTTTGGGATCGAGCAATCAGCCCCAGCATTTT.

This clonotype has only a few counts. This chain links TRBV19 with TRBJ2-2; D is ambiguous. Germline CDR1 is LNHDA and CDR2 is SQIVND (reference sequence). Trimming shortened V by 3 bases and J by 5 bases, and 13 bases separated the two germline ends. The CDR3 spans 15 residues. Written as DNA, the CDR3 is TGTGCCAGTAGTATCCCGGATACCCCAACCGGGGAGCTGTTTTTT. Translation: CASSIPDTPTGELFF.

This chain connects TRBV29-1 to TRBJ1-1, with D possibly matching TRBD1 (6 bases). The germline gives CDR1 SQVTM, CDR2 ANQGSEA. Trimming stripped 3 bases from V and 6 bases from J, with 14 bases between. This CDR3 is built from 13 residues. The CDR3 nucleotides read TGCAGCGTTGAGACAGGTCGGATCCCTGAAGCTTTCTTT. It codes for CSVETGRIPEAFF.

The chain employs TRBV4-3 and TRBJ2-3; D gene unclear. The CDR3 is 15 amino acids. Trimming took off 2 bases at V and 1 base at J, with 10 bases between the two ends. Germline V CDR1 and CDR2: LGHNA, YSLEER. The DNA of the CDR3 is TGCGCCAGCAGCCAACTGGCAAGCGGCACAGATACGCAGTATTTT. This gives the protein CASSQLASGTDTQYF.

The chain carries TRBV10-3 and TRBJ2-3; TRBD1 matches at 7 bases. Losses at the gene ends were 0 bases for V and 3 bases for J; bases not matched to a gene: 6. The CDR3 sequence is 16 residues long. In germline, CDR1 is ENHRY, CDR2 SYGVKD. Here the CDR3 reads CAISESAGGVTDTQYF. The CDR3 DNA sequence: TGTGCCATCAGTGAGTCGGCAGGGGGTGTGACAGATACGCAGTATTTT.

The gene calls are TRBV6-2 or TRBV6-3 and TRBJ1-2; 8 bases map to TRBD1. The CDR3 sequence is 18 residues long. Germline lookup yields CDR1 MNHEY and CDR2 SVGEGT. V shed 5 bases and J 2 bases; nucleotides not matched to a gene: 16. Here the CDR3 reads CASSKSPGQDPINYGYTF. CDR3 sequence (DNA): TGTGCCAGCAGTAAATCACCGGGACAGGACCCTATCAACTATGGCTACACCTTC.

The V and J genes are TRBV12-3 or TRBV12-4 and TRBJ2-1; TRBD2 matches at 12 bases. V was pared by 6 bases and J by 5 bases, with 2 bases of the junction left unmatched. There are 14 residues in the CDR3. Here the CDR3 DNA reads TGTGCCAGCAGCCGACTAGCGGGAGACAATGAGCAGTTCTTC. Residues: CASSRLAGDNEQFF.

The table lists this clonotype with a few counts. The chain employs TRBV6-5 and TRBJ1-2; 7 bases fit TRBD1. V trimming: 0 bases; J trimming: 3 bases; junction bases outside the gene matches: 13. Germline assignment: CDR1 MNHEY and CDR2 SVGAGI. This CDR3 comprises 18 residues. The CDR3 loop is CASSYSIPTGSEDYGYTF. The CDR3 nucleotides are TGTGCCAGCAGTTACTCGATTCCGACAGGGAGCGAGGACTATGGCTACACCTTC.

The genes are TRBV19 and TRBJ1-5; no clear D. The CDR3 has 13 amino acids. V was trimmed by 6 bases and J by 2 bases, leaving 8 bases between them. CDR1 is LNHDA and CDR2 is SQIVND in the germline V gene (reference sequence). CDR3 amino acids: CASSPNGNQPQHF. The CDR3 DNA is TGTGCCAGTAGCCCCAATGGCAATCAGCCCCAGCATTTT.

As concerns this clonotype: One end of the junction is discordant with germline, which a read error may explain. V usage is TRBV4-1 and J usage is TRBJ1-5; 8 bases map to TRBD1. This CDR3 has 15 residues. Per germline, CDR1 MGHRA and CDR2 YSYEKL. As DNA, the CDR3 is TGTGCCAGCAGCCCAGGACAGGGCCCTAATCAGCCCCAGCATTTT. As protein: CASSPGQGPNQPQHF.

J is TRBJ2-1 and V is TRBV30, with 9 positions matching TRBD2. V dropped 5 bases and J dropped 3; count of bases not matched to a gene: 2. CDR1 and CDR2 (germline): GTSNPN, SVGIG (reference sequence). The CDR3 is 13 amino acids. This CDR3 reads CAWDSGSYNEQFF. The CDR3 nucleotides are TGTGCCTGGGATAGCGGGAGCTACAATGAGCAGTTCTTC. Full variable domain (missing parts from reference TRBV30 and TRBJ2-1): SQTIHQWPATLVQPVGSPLSLECTVEGTSNPNLYWYRQAAGRGLQLLFYSVGIGQISSEVPQNLSASRPQDRQFILSSKKLLLSDSGFYLCAWDSGSYNEQFFGPGTRLTVL.

The chain carries TRBV12-3 or TRBV12-4 and TRBJ2-7; 7 nucleotides agree with TRBD2. After removal of 8 bases from V and 4 bases from J, the junction contained 8 bases not matched to a gene. The CDR3 sequence is 13 residues long. The CDR3 region is CASSWREQYEQYF. For the CDR3, the DNA is TGTGCCAGCTCATGGCGGGAGCAATACGAGCAGTACTTC.

About this clonotype itself: An end of the junction does not agree with germline; a read error may underlie this. V gene TRBV4-3 combines with J gene TRBJ1-5; TRBD1 is a possible D gene (5 bases). CDR3 length: 16 residues. Germline CDR1 is LGHNA and CDR2 is YSLEER. The CDR3 nucleotides are TGTGCCAGCAGCCAAGAGTTCGGGACCCAGTCCCAGCCCCAGCATTTT. Translating it yields CASSQEFGTQSQPQHF.

The V gene is TRBV6-5, the J gene TRBJ1-5; D call uncertain. Trimming removed 2 bases from V and 5 bases from J, with 7 bases in between. Looked up from germline, CDR1 is MNHEY and CDR2 is SVGAGI. This CDR3 contains 13 residues. The chain's CDR3 is CASSYDRDQPQHF. CDR3 coding DNA: TGTGCCAGCAGTTACGATAGGGATCAGCCCCAGCATTTT.

This rearrangement joins TRBV13 to TRBJ2-3, with D possibly matching TRBD2 (5 bases). Trimming pared 4 bases from V and 1 base from J, leaving 15 bases between. Per germline, CDR1 PRHDT and CDR2 FYEKMQ (reference sequence). CDR3 size: 16 residues. CDR3 loop: CASSSSLALRTDTQYF. CDR3 bases: TGTGCCAGCAGCTCTAGCCTAGCTTTGCGCACAGATACGCAGTATTTT.

The chain links TRBV30 to TRBJ1-5; D not resolved. The V gene lost 1 base and the J gene lost 5 bases, with 9 bases spanning the gap. The CDR3 has 13 residues. Germline V gives CDR1 GTSNPN, CDR2 SVGIG (reference sequence). The CDR3 nucleotides read TGTGCCTGGAGTGCAGGAGGTTATCAGCCCCAGCATTTT. Protein sequence: CAWSAGGYQPQHF. Filled out from reference TRBV30 and TRBJ1-5, the complete variable domain reads SQTIHQWPATLVQPVGSPLSLECTVEGTSNPNLYWYRQAAGRGLQLLFYSVGIGQISSEVPQNLSASRPQDRQFILSSKKLLLSDSGFYLCAWSAGGYQPQHFGDGTRLSIL.

The chain has TRBV29-1 and TRBJ2-1; D not certain. This CDR3 has 13 amino acids. Germline-derived CDR1 and CDR2 are SQVTM and ANQGSEA. Trimming cost V 2 bases and J 4 bases, with 9 bases left between them. CDR3 residues: CSVERPTYNEQFF. The CDR3 DNA sequence: TGCAGCGTTGAAAGGCCGACATACAATGAGCAGTTCTTC.

The chain uses TRBV5-1 and TRBJ2-7; 11 bases line up with TRBD2. V was clipped by 0 bases and J by 0 bases; unmatched bases: 11. The germline CDR1 and CDR2 sequences are SGHRS and YFSETQ. This CDR3 comprises 19 residues. The DNA of the CDR3 is TGCGCCAGCAGCTTGGCCGGTCCCGGACTAGCGGGCAGCTCCTACGAGCAGTACTTC. It translates to CASSLAGPGLAGSSYEQYF.

The V gene is TRBV30, the J gene TRBJ2-7, with 7 bases fitting TRBD1. Unmatched junction bases numbered 4, after V lost 2 bases and J lost 3 bases. Germline CDR1 is GTSNPN and CDR2 is SVGIG (reference sequence). CDR3 size: 13 residues. CDR3 DNA sequence: TGTGCCTGGAGTCTCACAGGGGTCTACGAGCAGTACTTC. It is translated as CAWSLTGVYEQYF.

This chain connects TRBV15 to TRBJ1-1; D not certain. The V end was cut by 6 bases, the J end by 4 bases, with 12 bases between. The germline CDR1 and CDR2 sequences are LNHNV and YYDKDF (reference sequence). This CDR3 comprises 13 residues. The CDR3 DNA sequence: TGTGCCACCAGAACCCCTGGGAGCACTGAAGCTTTCTTT. Protein: CATRTPGSTEAFF. Together with reference TRBV15 and TRBJ1-1, the CDR3 gives the full variable domain: DAMVIQNPRYQVTQFGKPVTLSCSQTLNHNVMYWYQQKSSQAPKLLFHYYDKDFNNEADTPDNFQSRRPNTSFCFLDIRSPGLGDTAMYLCATRTPGSTEAFFGQGTRLTVV.

This chain links TRBV29-1 with TRBJ2-5; possibly TRBD2 for D (5 bases). Trimming shortened V by 6 bases and J by 2 bases, and 10 bases separated the two germline ends. The germline V gene encodes CDR1 SQVTM and CDR2 ANQGSEA. The CDR3 runs to 12 residues. CDR3 in amino acids: CSVSRGQETQYF. CDR3 nucleotide sequence: TGCAGCGTCTCCCGGGGACAAGAGACCCAGTACTTC.

The chain couples TRBV6-5 to TRBJ2-5; D may be TRBD2 (6 bases). The CDR3 has 14 amino acids. Trimming took 2 bases from V and 5 from J, leaving 12 bases between them. Germline V gene data show CDR1 as MNHEY and CDR2 as SVGAGI. The CDR3 nucleotides read TGTGCCAGCAGTTACGAATGGGCGGGGGAGACCCAGTACTTC. Its protein product is CASSYEWAGETQYF.

The chain links TRBV29-1 to TRBJ2-3; D is possibly TRBD2 (5 bases). This CDR3 region has 16 residues. Germline V gene sequence: CDR1 SQVTM, CDR2 ANQGSEA. V lost 3 bases, J lost 0 bases, and 16 bases lay in between. The CDR3 reads CSVEGETTTSTDTQYF. CDR3 DNA sequence: TGCAGCGTTGAGGGAGAGACAACTACTAGCACAGATACGCAGTATTTT.

This chain joins TRBV10-3 and TRBJ2-5; D gene ambiguous. V was cut by 0 bases and J by 1 base, with 9 bases left in between. Germline CDR1 is ENHRY and CDR2 is SYGVKD. This CDR3 is built from 15 residues. The CDR3 nucleotides read TGTGCCATCAGTGAGTCCGGCTACCCCCAAGAGACCCAGTACTTC. Its translation is CAISESGYPQETQYF.

The chain uses TRBV27 and TRBJ1-6, with D maybe TRBD1 (5 bases). Trimming left V 8 bases short and J 4 bases short, with 15 bases between. CDR3 size: 15 residues. Germline CDR1 reads MNHEY; CDR2 reads SMNVEV (reference sequence). The CDR3 region is CASRAGLMYNSPLHF. CDR3 nucleotides: TGTGCCAGCCGAGCAGGGCTAATGTATAATTCACCCCTCCACTTT.

This rearrangement joins TRBV29-1 to TRBJ1-1, with D tentatively TRBD1 (5 bases). Looked up from germline, CDR1 is SQVTM and CDR2 is ANQGSEA. Trimming removed 4 bases from V and 1 base from J, with 13 bases in between. The CDR3 spans 14 residues. As DNA, the CDR3 is TGCAGCGTTGTTTTAGGGGCCCGGAACACTGAAGCTTTCTTT. This translates into CSVVLGARNTEAFF.

The chain couples TRBV29-1 to TRBJ2-7; 11 nucleotides align to TRBD2. Germline values: CDR1 SQVTM, CDR2 ANQGSEA. Trimming took 2 bases from V and 4 from J; bases not matched to a gene: 7. The CDR3 runs to 15 residues. CDR3 protein: CSVEFIAGGKYEQYF. The CDR3 DNA sequence: TGCAGCGTTGAATTCATAGCGGGAGGGAAATACGAGCAGTACTTC.

The chain carries TRBV19 and TRBJ2-1; D call uncertain. CDR1 and CDR2 from the germline V gene are LNHDA and SQIVND (reference sequence). Trimming took 5 bases from V and 9 from J, leaving 11 bases between them. CDR3 length equals 12 residues. This CDR3 reads CASSFGSGEQFF. In DNA, the CDR3 is TGTGCCAGTAGTTTCGGCTCGGGTGAGCAGTTCTTC.